This record looks at one TCR beta chain sequence and its context. What it recognizes is unknown. The sample is drawn from a study of Graves' ophthalmopathy and Graves' hyperthyroidism. Study-wide results and caveats: Sensitivity of 60% to 71% and specificity of approximately 72% were achieved by the model that predicted ophthalmopathy progression.

RNA transcripts were the source from which TCR beta CDR3 regions were amplified. Scientists carried out first-round RT-PCR using HTBI primers and then a second-round multiplex PCR. TCRdb analysed the multiplex PCR reads with MiXCR anew, one entry per CDR3 protein. The table has 600,000 to 650,000 distinct CDR3 sequences, about a fifth seen once. Stable hyperthyroidism referred to disease that showed no ophthalmopathy within 18 months of follow-up. From germline, CDR1 is MNHNS and CDR2 SASEGT. Trimming cost V 2 bases and J 2 bases, with 9 bases left between them. The CDR3 has 14 amino acids. This receptor was identified in a woman in her late teens or twenties with stable Graves' hyperthyroidism. Some clones in this sample may be carry-over from other donors' samples. Sequenced material: peripheral blood. This chain uses TRBV6-1 with TRBJ2-5, with TRBD2 as a possible D gene (5 bases). The CDR3 here is CASSESRLQETQYF. The CDR3 coding sequence is TGTGCCAGCAGTGAATCTAGACTACAAGAGACCCAGTACTTC.